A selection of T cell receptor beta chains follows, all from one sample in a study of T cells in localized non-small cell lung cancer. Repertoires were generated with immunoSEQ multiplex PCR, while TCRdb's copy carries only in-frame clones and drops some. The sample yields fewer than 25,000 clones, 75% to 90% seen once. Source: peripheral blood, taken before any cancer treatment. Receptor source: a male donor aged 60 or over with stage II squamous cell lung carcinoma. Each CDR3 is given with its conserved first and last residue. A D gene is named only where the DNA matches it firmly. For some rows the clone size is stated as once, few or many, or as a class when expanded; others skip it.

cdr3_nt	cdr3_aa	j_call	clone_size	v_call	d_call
TGTGCCAGCAGCTCCCTATGGACAGGCTCCCAAGAGACCCAGTACTTC	CASSSLWTGSQETQYF	TRBJ2-5	-	TRBV7-9	TRBD1
TGTGCCAGCAGCTGGGACCTCCGGGGGAGGCAGCCCCAGCATTTT	CASSWDLRGRQPQHF	TRBJ1-5	-	TRBV11-3	-
TGTGCCTGGAGTGCCTTCGGGACAGGGAGGGACACCATATATTTT	CAWSAFGTGRDTIYF	TRBJ1-3	once	TRBV30	TRBD1
TGTGCCAGCAGCGCTACCCAAGGGGGCCAAGAGACCCAGTACTTC	CASSATQGGQETQYF	TRBJ2-5	-	TRBV7-2	-
TGTGCCAGCAGTCTAGCGGGAGGGTACAATGAGCAGTTCTTC	CASSLAGGYNEQFF	TRBJ2-1	-	TRBV27	TRBD2
TGCAGCGTTGGGCAGGGTGTTAACCAGCCCCAGCATTTT	CSVGQGVNQPQHF	TRBJ1-5	-	TRBV29-1	-
TGTGCCAGCAGCCCCTCCCGGGGCAATAATGAAAAACTGTTTTTT	CASSPSRGNNEKLFF	TRBJ1-4	-	TRBV5-4	-
TGTGCCAGTAGTGCGACAGGGGGCGCGGAGACCCAGTACTTC	CASSATGGAETQYF	TRBJ2-5	-	TRBV19	TRBD1
TGTGCCAGCAGGTTGGGCGGGGCAGTGGAGACCCAGTACTTC	CASRLGGAVETQYF	TRBJ2-5	once	TRBV6-1	-
TGTGCCAGCAGTGAACCAGATACGCAGTATTTT	CASSEPDTQYF	TRBJ2-3	-	TRBV6-1	-
TGTGCCAGCTCCCTCGCCGGTTACGAGCAGTACTTC	CASSLAGYEQYF	TRBJ2-7	few	TRBV6-1	-
TGTGCCAGCTCACGAACCGGCCAGGGAAAGGAAGGCAGCTATGGCTACACCTTC	CASSRTGQGKEGSYGYTF	TRBJ1-2	-	TRBV18	-
TGTGCCAGCAGTGCCGGGGAGCGCGTAGTCAATGAGCAGTTCTTC	CASSAGERVVNEQFF	TRBJ2-1	-	TRBV6-6	-
TGTGCCAGCAGTGGAGTTACCGGGGAGCTGTTTTTT	CASSGVTGELFF	TRBJ2-2	-	TRBV6-4	-
TGTGCCAGCACCGGGACGGTGGGGACCTACGAGCAGTACTTC	CASTGTVGTYEQYF	TRBJ2-7	-	TRBV21-1	-
TGTGCCAGCAGCTTAGCGTCCGGAGCTACCGGGCAGACCCAGTACTTC	CASSLASGATGQTQYF	TRBJ2-5	-	TRBV7-2	-
TGTGCCAGCAGTGAAGGACAGGGGTTCGGTTCACCCCTCCACTTT	CASSEGQGFGSPLHF	TRBJ1-6	-	TRBV6-1	TRBD1
TGTGCCAGTAGTAGGACGCACACAGATACGCAGTATTTT	CASSRTHTDTQYF	TRBJ2-3	-	TRBV19	-
TGTGCCAGCAGCCCCGCCGGGACTCCAGGTCAGGCTTTCTTT	CASSPAGTPGQAFF	TRBJ1-1	-	TRBV11-2	-
TGTGCCAGCAGCTTCCTAACAGGGAATTCACCCCTCCACTTT	CASSFLTGNSPLHF	TRBJ1-6	-	TRBV7-8	-
TGTGCCAGCAGCCCCGGACAGATAGCTGAAGCTTTCTTT	CASSPGQIAEAFF	TRBJ1-1	once	TRBV11-3	-
TGCGCCAGCAGCCCCCAAACTAGCGGTTCTGAGACCCAGTACTTC	CASSPQTSGSETQYF	TRBJ2-5	-	TRBV5-1	TRBD2
TGTGCCAGCAGACAGGACACCCCGAACACTGAAGCTTTCTTT	CASRQDTPNTEAFF	TRBJ1-1	once	TRBV6-5	-
TGTGCCAGTACCCTCGACAGGAACACTGAAGCTTTCTTT	CASTLDRNTEAFF	TRBJ1-1	-	TRBV19	-
TGTGCCAGCAGCCAAGGGGCAGGGATTAGCTATGGCTACACCTTC	CASSQGAGISYGYTF	TRBJ1-2	-	TRBV11-3	-
TGTGCCAGCAGTTTAAGAAGGGATGGTGGCTACACCTTC	CASSLRRDGGYTF	TRBJ1-2	-	TRBV28	-
TGTGCCAGCAGCTTGGGCCCAGGTCCCTCTGGGGCCAACGTCCTGACTTTC	CASSLGPGPSGANVLTF	TRBJ2-6	-	TRBV5-5	-
TGTGCCAGCTCACGACAGGGAGAAGGCTACGAGCAGTACTTC	CASSRQGEGYEQYF	TRBJ2-7	-	TRBV18	TRBD1
TGTGCTAGCAGCTTTGGGCAGGGGGGGAATGAGCAGTTCTTC	CASSFGQGGNEQFF	TRBJ2-1	-	TRBV7-7	-
TGTGCCAGCAGCTTATACGGGACAGAAGCTTTCTTT	CASSLYGTEAFF	TRBJ1-1	-	TRBV7-9	-
TGTGCCAGCAGCGTAGAAGACAGGGGGGATTCACCCCTCCACTTT	CASSVEDRGDSPLHF	TRBJ1-6	-	TRBV9	TRBD1
TGTGCCAGCAGCCCAATGCCCTACGAGCAGTACTTC	CASSPMPYEQYF	TRBJ2-7	-	TRBV6-5	-
TGTGCCAGCAGGTACAGCGGGGGGGCCAATGAGCAGTTCTTC	CASRYSGGANEQFF	TRBJ2-1	-	TRBV6-6	TRBD2
TGTGCCAGCAGTTTCTCTACCGGGGACACTGAAGCTTTCTTT	CASSFSTGDTEAFF	TRBJ1-1	-	TRBV28	-
TGTGCCAGCAGCTTAGCTGGGGCCAACGTCCTGACTTTC	CASSLAGANVLTF	TRBJ2-6	once	TRBV7-9	-
TGTGCCAGCAGCTTGGGACGGACCAATTCACCCCTCCACTTT	CASSLGRTNSPLHF	TRBJ1-6	-	TRBV5-5	-
TGTGCCAGCAGTTTAAGCGTAAACACCATATATTTT	CASSLSVNTIYF	TRBJ1-3	-	TRBV28	-
TGTGCCAGCAGCTTCTCGGGGGGACAGGTTGGCTTGGATACGCAGTATTTT	CASSFSGGQVGLDTQYF	TRBJ2-3	-	TRBV5-6	-
TGCGCCAGCAGCCTGGGACAGGGCTTCGATCTGAACACTGAAGCTTTCTTT	CASSLGQGFDLNTEAFF	TRBJ1-1	-	TRBV4-1	TRBD1
TGTGCCAGCTCACCCATGGCAAACACTGAAGCTTTCTTT	CASSPMANTEAFF	TRBJ1-1	-	TRBV18	-
TGCAGCGTTGTCGAGGCAGGACTCTATGGCTACACCTTC	CSVVEAGLYGYTF	TRBJ1-2	-	TRBV29-1	-
TGTGCCAGTAGTATCACAGGGCCCTACAATGAGCAGTTCTTC	CASSITGPYNEQFF	TRBJ2-1	-	TRBV19	-
TGTGCCAGCAGCTTAGTGGTGGAGGGATCAGAGACCCAGTACTTC	CASSLVVEGSETQYF	TRBJ2-5	few	TRBV11-3	-
TGTGCCAGCAGCCCCACTAGCGGGAGGGCCCTCGGGGAGCAGTTCTTC	CASSPTSGRALGEQFF	TRBJ2-1	-	TRBV9	TRBD2
TGTGCCACCTCCCGCTACGGGGCGGGCTCCTACAATGAGCAGTTCTTC	CATSRYGAGSYNEQFF	TRBJ2-1	-	TRBV15	-